This T cell receptor beta chain was identified during a study of OX40 agonist ivuxolimab in advanced cancers. Study summary: Three dose-escalation patients had partial responses: one with hepatocellular carcinoma and two with cutaneous melanoma. Study conclusions and caveats: In the 0.1 to 3.0 mg/kg range, CD4+ and CD8+ blood T cells had expanded clonally by week 6.

Sequencing was performed with immunoSEQ multiplex PCR; in TCRdb, only in-frame clones are kept and a portion is missing. The repertoire holds around 90,000 clones, roughly 90% seen once, with roughly 2% in the top ten. This clone came up once. As yet, its antigen is unknown. With autoimmune disease history or systemic immunosuppression, patients were excluded. This specimen consisted of CD4+ or CD8+ T cells sorted from blood, obtained in a trial of the OX40 agonist ivuxolimab. This sequence originates from an adult with an advanced solid tumor such as melanoma, head and neck, liver or kidney cancer.

The CDR3 nucleotides read TGTGCCAGTAGTATTTTGGACCGGGACACCGGGGAGCTGTTTTTT. Protein sequence: CASSILDRDTGELFF. V gene TRBV19 combines with J gene TRBJ2-2; D call uncertain. The germline V gene has CDR1 LNHDA and CDR2 SQIVND (reference sequence). The CDR3 has 15 residues. V was cut by 3 bases and J by 3 bases, with 11 bases left in between.